This entry lists 27 T cell receptor beta chains sequenced from one sample in a study of shared clonotypes between healthy human individuals. Sequencing was performed with immunoSEQ multiplex PCR; in TCRdb, only in-frame clones are kept and a portion is missing. The profile shows about 490,000 clones, approximately 78% of them singletons. Sequences were obtained from PBMCs. The receptors were sampled from a woman between 40 and 50 years old in good health. Some clones in this sample may be carry-over from other donors' samples.

This chain joins TRBV6-5 and TRBJ2-2; D remains ambiguous. The CDR3 extends over 14 amino acids. The ends were cut back, 2 bases at V and 3 bases at J, with 7 bases in the middle. Germline lookup yields CDR1 MNHEY and CDR2 SVGAGI. The CDR3 loop reads CASSYLGHTGELFF. The CDR3 nucleotides are TGTGCCAGCAGTTACCTGGGCCACACCGGGGAGCTGTTTTTT.

The chain is built from TRBV5-3 and TRBJ2-3, with D possibly TRBD2 on 5 matching bases. TRBV5-3 is an ORF; its function is uncertain. The CDR3 extends over 18 amino acids. V lost 4 bases, J lost 2 bases, and 23 bases lay in between. The DNA of the CDR3 is TGTGCCAGAAGCGTTAAATGGTCGGCGGGCCGCATCACAGATACGCAGTATTTT. It is translated as CARSVKWSAGRITDTQYF.

The rearrangement joins TRBV7-2 to TRBJ1-4, with 8 positions matching TRBD1. The CDR3 is 16 amino acids. CDR1 and CDR2 (germline): SGHTA, FQGNSA. V shed 5 bases and J 8 bases; nucleotides not matched to a gene: 13. The CDR3 DNA is TGTGCCAGCAGCCCGGCCGGGGACAGGCGATACGAAAAACTGTTTTTT. As protein: CASSPAGDRRYEKLFF.

The chain uses TRBV5-1 and TRBJ2-1, with D possibly matching TRBD2 (5 bases). Trimming took off 4 bases at V and 4 bases at J, with 18 bases between the two ends. Germline loops: CDR1 SGHRS, CDR2 YFSETQ. This CDR3 spans 16 amino acids. The CDR3 loop reads CASSPRTIGGYNEQFF. CDR3 DNA sequence: TGCGCCAGCAGCCCCAGGACCATAGGAGGATACAATGAGCAGTTCTTC.

This clone was seen a single time. J is TRBJ1-3 and V is TRBV14; tentatively, D is TRBD1 (5 bases). Germline CDR1 reads SGHDN; CDR2 reads FVKESK. Trimming removed 1 base at V and 0 bases at J, with 13 bases between. The CDR3 runs to 17 residues. CDR3 coding DNA: TGTGCCAGCAGCCAAGGCCTACAGGTCTCCTCTGGAAACACCATATATTTT. Translation: CASSQGLQVSSGNTIYF. Based on the CDR3 plus reference TRBV14 and TRBJ1-3, the full variable domain is EAGVTQFPSHSVIEKGQTVTLRCDPISGHDNLYWYRRVMGKEIKFLLHFVKESKQDESGMPNNRFLAERTGGTYSTLKVQPAELEDSGVYFCASSQGLQVSSGNTIYFGEGSWLTVV.

This chain joins TRBV19 and TRBJ2-1, with a weak D call TRBD2 (6 bases). The CDR3 sequence is 13 residues long. Germline V CDR1 and CDR2: LNHDA, SQIVND (reference sequence). Trimming took 10 bases from V and 4 from J, leaving 14 bases between them. CDR3 region: CATKISGYNEQFF. Here the CDR3 DNA reads TGTGCCACCAAGATTAGCGGATACAATGAGCAGTTCTTC.

Regarding this clone: The same CDR3 arises from other DNA sequences in this sample as well. The chain couples TRBV15 to TRBJ1-2; 9 bases align to TRBD1. Germline lookup yields CDR1 LNHNV and CDR2 YYDKDF (reference sequence). The CDR3 is 16 amino acids. The junction had 5 bases not matched to a gene; V was cut back by 3 bases and J by 0 bases. The CDR3 loop reads CATSRDRGLSNYGYTF. The CDR3 nucleotides are TGTGCCACCAGCAGGGACAGGGGCCTTTCTAACTATGGCTACACCTTC.

This clone was seen once. The V call is TRBV28, the J call TRBJ1-2, with TRBD1 matching over 9 bases. Trimming removed 7 bases from V and 4 bases from J; junction bases left unmatched: 4. CDR3 length: 13 residues. Germline CDR1 and CDR2: MDHEN and SYDVKM. DNA for the CDR3: TGTGCCAGCACTAGGACAGGGGCCTATGGCTACACCTTC. Its protein is CASTRTGAYGYTF.

The J gene is TRBJ2-1, the V gene TRBV7-2; D might be TRBD2 (6 bases). CDR3 length: 14 residues. Germline V gene data show CDR1 as SGHTA and CDR2 as FQGNSA. The germline V and J ends were trimmed by 4 bases and 4 bases, with 11 bases remaining between them. CDR3 nucleotides: TGTGCCAGCAGCTATTATGGGAGGTACAATGAGCAGTTCTTC. Translating gives CASSYYGRYNEQFF.

The chain is built from TRBV28 and TRBJ2-5; 8 nucleotides line up with TRBD1. Germline loops: CDR1 MDHEN, CDR2 SYDVKM. The CDR3 contains 16 residues. The V gene end was trimmed by 5 bases and the J gene end by 0 bases; junction bases not matched to a gene: 8. In nucleotides, the CDR3 is TGTGCCAGCAGTCCTCCGGGACAGGTGTACCAAGAGACCCAGTACTTC. It is translated as CASSPPGQVYQETQYF.

The chain links TRBV5-4 to TRBJ1-1, with TRBD1 matching 9 bases. The ends lost 2 bases at V and 4 bases at J; junction bases unmatched: 6. The CDR3 spans 15 residues. Germline CDR1 reads SGHNT; CDR2 reads YYREEE (reference sequence). CDR3 in amino acids: CASSFTGGWGTEAFF. The CDR3 DNA reads TGTGCCAGCAGCTTTACAGGGGGCTGGGGCACTGAAGCTTTCTTT.

The CDR3 region is CASSGVLGLQETQYF. The CDR3 DNA is TGTGCCAGCAGTGGGGTCCTAGGCCTTCAAGAGACCCAGTACTTC. This chain links TRBV25-1 with TRBJ2-5; D uncertain. V was trimmed by 4 bases and J by 2 bases, leaving 14 bases between them. This CDR3 is built from 15 residues. Germline CDR1 is MGHDK and CDR2 is SYGVNS.

The V and J genes are TRBV28 and TRBJ1-2; 9 bases fit TRBD1. There are 18 residues in the CDR3. Germline CDR1 MDHEN, CDR2 SYDVKM. V shed 5 bases, J shed 2 bases, and the junction held 15 bases outside the gene matches. CDR3 loop: CASSRLTPGQGINYGYTF. The CDR3 nucleotides read TGTGCCAGCAGTCGGCTAACCCCCGGACAGGGGATAAACTATGGCTACACCTTC.

V and J are TRBV11-2 and TRBJ2-5, with unresolved D. The J call is in doubt because the DNA end fits TRBJ2-7 better. The germline gives CDR1 SGHAT, CDR2 FQNNGV. This CDR3 comprises 13 residues. The CDR3 region has the DNA TGTGCCAGCAGCTTAAAACTTGTGAACGAGCAGTACTTC. Translated, it gives CASSLKLVNEQYF.

This clone has at least ten counts. The chain links TRBV9 to TRBJ2-1; D uncertain. Germline V gene lookup returns CDR1 SGDLS and CDR2 YYNGEE. V was cut by 1 base and J by 3 bases, with 11 bases left in between. This CDR3 has 15 residues. CDR3 sequence: CASSVMSGFYNEQFF. The CDR3 nucleotides are TGTGCCAGCAGCGTAATGTCAGGCTTCTACAATGAGCAGTTCTTC.

This clone was counted once. At one boundary the junction diverges from the germline segment, which might be a read error. Other DNA sequences from this sample encode an identical CDR3 as well. Here the CDR3 DNA reads TGTGCCAGCAGCTTGAAGTTGGGTATGAACACTGAAGCTTTTTTT. Encoded protein: CASSLKLGMNTEAFF. The V gene is TRBV5-4, the J gene TRBJ1-1, with unresolved D. The CDR3 totals 15 residues. CDR1 is SGHNT and CDR2 is YYREEE in the germline V gene (reference sequence). Combining the CDR3 with reference TRBV5-4 and TRBJ1-1 gives the whole variable domain ETGVTQSPTHLIKTRGQQVTLRCSSQSGHNTVSWYQQALGQGPQFIFQYYREEENGRGNFPPRFSGLQFPNYSSELNVNALELDDSALYLCASSLKLGMNTEAFFGQGTRLTVV.

With regard to this clone: This clone may be a read error of a much larger clone one base away. The chain links TRBV5-6 to TRBJ2-5; D uncertain. The J call may be wrong; the DNA end is better matched by TRBJ2-7. The V gene's germline CDR1 is SGHDT and CDR2 YYEEEE. This CDR3 is built from 13 residues. CDR3 residues: CASSLGSSYEQYF. The CDR3 DNA reads TGTGCCAGCAGCTTGGGAAGCTCCTACGAGCAGTACTTC.

The gene calls are TRBV7-2 and TRBJ2-5; maybe TRBD2 (5 bases). The germline CDR1 and CDR2 sequences are SGHTA and FQGNSA. Trimming removed 3 bases from V and 3 bases from J, with 11 bases in between. The CDR3 contains 14 residues. CDR3 loop: CASSFASRKETQYF. DNA of the CDR3: TGTGCCAGCAGCTTTGCTAGCCGTAAAGAGACCCAGTACTTC.

V usage is TRBV6-4 and J usage is TRBJ2-1, with 11 bases aligning to TRBD2. In germline, CDR1 is MRHNA, CDR2 SNTAGT. CDR3 length: 14 amino acids. The junction had 5 bases not matched to a gene; V was cut back by 5 bases and J by 8 bases. CDR3 sequence (DNA): TGTGCCAGCAGTTTAGCGGGAGGGCAGTATGAGCAGTTCTTC. Translating gives CASSLAGGQYEQFF.

V and J are TRBV6-4 and TRBJ1-5; the D is unclear. The CDR3 has 16 residues. The germline gives CDR1 MRHNA, CDR2 SNTAGT. V was shortened by 3 bases and J by 0 bases, with 12 bases between the two germline ends. For the CDR3, the DNA is TGTGCCAGCAGTGAACCCAGTGGGGATAGCAATCAGCCCCAGCATTTT. Amino acids: CASSEPSGDSNQPQHF.

This rearrangement joins TRBV29-1 to TRBJ2-3; 9 bases are shared with TRBD2. CDR3 length: 14 amino acids. Trimming removed 6 bases from V and 0 bases from J; junction bases left unmatched: 4. CDR1 SQVTM and CDR2 ANQGSEA come from the germline V gene. The CDR3 nucleotides read TGCAGCGTCGATAGCGGGAGCAGCACAGATACGCAGTATTTT. Translation gives CSVDSGSSTDTQYF.

This clone appeared a single time. The chain couples TRBV6-1 to TRBJ1-5; D not certain. CDR3 length equals 15 residues. Trimming took off 0 bases at V and 0 bases at J, with 6 bases between the two ends. The germline CDR1 and CDR2 sequences are MNHNS and SASEGT. The CDR3 region is CASSEASVSNQPQHF. The CDR3 DNA reads as TGTGCCAGCAGTGAAGCATCAGTTAGCAATCAGCCCCAGCATTTT.

This chain joins TRBV5-4 and TRBJ1-3; D is undetermined. CDR3 length: 18 amino acids. The germline V and J ends were trimmed by 2 bases and 0 bases, with 18 bases remaining between them. CDR1 and CDR2 (germline): SGHNT, YYREEE (reference sequence). CDR3 DNA: TGTGCCAGCAGCTTCGGCTCCCGGAGATCGAGCTCTGGAAACACCATATATTTT. This sequence encodes CASSFGSRRSSSGNTIYF.

The V gene is TRBV10-3, the J gene TRBJ2-2; D unclear. This CDR3 spans 15 amino acids. Germline CDR1 reads ENHRY; CDR2 reads SYGVKD. V was cut by 4 bases and J by 2 bases, with 11 bases left in between. CDR3 DNA: TGTGCCATCAGTGGCGGCGAGTTCAACACCGGGGAGCTGTTTTTT. Translated, it gives CAISGGEFNTGELFF.

The chain has TRBV20-1 and TRBJ2-1; D unclear. Germline V lookup: CDR1 DFQATT, CDR2 SNEGSKA (reference sequence). V was cut by 5 bases and J by 5 bases, with 7 bases left in between. The CDR3 contains 11 residues. CDR3 sequence reads: CSAGKNNEQFF. CDR3 nucleotides: TGCAGTGCTGGCAAAAACAATGAGCAGTTCTTC.

The chain is built from TRBV11-2 and TRBJ2-7; 10 bases fit TRBD1. CDR3 length: 14 amino acids. Germline assignment: CDR1 SGHAT and CDR2 FQNNGV. V trimming: 5 bases; J trimming: 5 bases; junction bases outside the gene matches: 6. This CDR3 is CASSPGTGAHEQYF. In DNA form, the CDR3 reads TGTGCCAGCAGCCCCGGGACAGGGGCACACGAGCAGTACTTC.

Concerning this clone itself: One end of the junction fails to match germline, which may point to a read error. CDR3: CASSLGGYEQYF. In DNA, the CDR3 is TGTGCCAGCAGTTTGGGAGGGTACGAGCAGTACTTC. The chain combines TRBV5-4 with TRBJ2-7; the match to TRBD2 covers 7 bases. From germline, CDR1 is SGHNT and CDR2 YYREEE (reference sequence). This CDR3 region has 12 residues. Full variable domain (remainder filled in from reference TRBV5-4 and TRBJ2-7): ETGVTQSPTHLIKTRGQQVTLRCSSQSGHNTVSWYQQALGQGPQFIFQYYREEENGRGNFPPRFSGLQFPNYSSELNVNALELDDSALYLCASSLGGYEQYFGPGTRLTVT.